The 10 T cell receptor beta chains given below trace back to one sample, sequenced in a study of T cell clonality in common variable immunodeficiency. The data were produced by immunoSEQ multiplex PCR, yet TCRdb's version contains in-frame clones alone and is incomplete. The specimen has some 53,000 clones, none found just once. Material: peripheral blood mononuclear cells. These receptors were obtained from a person aged 18-69 years in good health.

Regarding this clone: The DNA ends 3 residues before the CDR3 does, and the rest of the CDR3 is filled in from the germline J gene. The rearrangement uses TRBV19 and TRBJ2-1, with 7 bases aligning to TRBD2. The CDR3 has 15 amino acids. Per germline, CDR1 LNHDA and CDR2 SQIVND (reference sequence). V lost 5 bases, J lost 2 bases, and 6 bases stayed unmatched. CDR3 region: CASSLGLEAYNEQFF. CDR3 DNA, as far as it was read: TGTGCCAGTAGTCTCGGACTAGAGGCCTACAATGAG.

This clone occurred many times. The read gets to within 3 residues of the CDR3 end, and the germline J gene fills in the rest. The chain joins TRBV6-2 or TRBV6-3 to TRBJ2-5, with 9 bases identical to TRBD2. The CDR3 is 15 residues long. The V and J ends lost 5 bases and 5 bases, in that order; junction bases with no gene match: 9. Germline CDR1 is MNHEY and CDR2 is SVGEGT. The CDR3 DNA, read in part, is TGTGCCAGCAGTAGATTAGCGGGAGCTGCTGAGACC. Translation gives CASSRLAGAAET. The CDR3 as a whole reads CASSRLAGAAETQYF.

This clone was seen more than once but under ten times. From the germline J gene comes the end of the CDR3, since the read stops 3 residues before it. The chain is built from TRBV30 and TRBJ1-2, with a tentative D call TRBD1 (6 bases). The germline CDR1 and CDR2 sequences are GTSNPN and SVGIG (reference sequence). This CDR3 has 12 residues. The DNA read from the CDR3 is TGTGCCTGGGGCCCAGGACAGAAGGGC. This translates into CAWGPGQKG. The whole CDR3 region reads CAWGPGQKGYTF. Based on the CDR3 plus reference TRBV30 and TRBJ1-2, the full variable domain is SQTIHQWPATLVQPVGSPLSLECTVEGTSNPNLYWYRQAAGRGLQLLFYSVGIGQISSEVPQNLSASRPQDRQFILSSKKLLLSDSGFYLCAWGPGQKGYTFGSGTRLTVV.

There are many counts of this clone. Read data end 3 residues before the CDR3 end; the end is taken from the germline J gene. This sample includes further DNA sequences coding for the same CDR3. The chain joins TRBV30 to TRBJ1-3; D remains unclear. The CDR3 runs 13 residues. CDR1 is GTSNPN, CDR2 SVGIG, per germline (reference sequence). The V gene lost 2 bases and the J gene lost 2 bases, with 7 bases spanning the gap. The CDR3 bases that were read are TGTGCCTGGAGTCCGGGGACTGGAAACACC. Encoded protein: CAWSPGTGNT. The whole CDR3 protein reads CAWSPGTGNTIYF.

This clone was seen repeatedly, ten times or more. Read coverage stops 3 residues before the CDR3 terminus; the germline J gene supplies the remainder. The rearrangement links TRBV5-1 to TRBJ2-2; 10 bases match TRBD2. The trim removed 0 bases at V and 7 bases at J, leaving 9 bases unmatched. CDR1 is SGHRS and CDR2 is YFSETQ in the germline V gene. This CDR3 region has 17 residues. The covered CDR3 bases are TGCGCCAGCAGCTTGGATGCTAGCGGGAGCTTCGGCGGGGAG. This translates into CASSLDASGSFGGE. The whole CDR3 sequence reads CASSLDASGSFGGELFF.

This clone was seen at least ten times. Coverage ceases 3 residues before the CDR3 finishes, and the germline J gene fills in the end. This chain connects TRBV5-1 to TRBJ2-7; 11 bases map to TRBD1. The CDR3 spans 15 residues. Germline CDR1 reads SGHRS; CDR2 reads YFSETQ. V gave up 4 bases and J gave up 3 bases; unmatched junction bases: 6. CDR3 amino acids: CASSTGTGGIYEQYF. CDR3 bases read: TGCGCCAGCAGCACCGGGACAGGGGGTATCTACGAG. The whole variable domain, remainder taken from reference TRBV5-1 and TRBJ2-7, is KAGVTQTPRYLIKTRGQQVTLSCSPISGHRSVSWYQQTPGQGLQFLFEYFSETQRNKGNFPGRFSGRQFSNSRSEMNVSTLELGDSALYLCASSTGTGGIYEQYFGPGTRLTVT.

This clone showed up many times. The missing CDR3 end, 3 residues past where the read stops, is filled in from the germline J gene. J is TRBJ2-4 and V is TRBV20-1; 9 positions agree with TRBD1. CDR1 is DFQATT and CDR2 is SNEGSKA in the germline V gene (reference sequence). V was pared by 4 bases and J by 9 bases, with 13 bases of the junction left unmatched. The CDR3 has 15 residues. CDR3 residues: CSATDRGGQNGIQYF. The sequenced CDR3 bases are TGCAGTGCTACGGACAGGGGAGGGCAAAACGGCATT.

This clone was recorded at least ten times. The CDR3 end falls 3 residues outside the read, so it is completed with the germline J gene. This chain links TRBV19 with TRBJ2-3; 9 positions match TRBD1. The CDR3 sequence is 17 residues long. Germline CDR1 LNHDA, CDR2 SQIVND (reference sequence). J lost 0 bases, V lost 9 bases, and 13 bases had no gene match. CDR3 loop: CASSPGQGFASTDTQYF. CDR3 DNA (partial): TGTGCCAGCTCGCCGGGACAGGGTTTTGCTAGCACAGATACG.

In this sample, this clone turned up many times. From the germline J gene comes the end of the CDR3, since the read stops 3 residues before it. V and J are TRBV20-1 and TRBJ2-1, with D possibly being TRBD2 (5 bases). The CDR3 is made up of 16 amino acids. Germline-derived CDR1 and CDR2 are DFQATT and SNEGSKA (reference sequence). V was trimmed by 1 base and J by 8 bases, leaving 21 bases between them. The covered CDR3 bases are TGCAGTGCTAGAGTCGGTAGGCTAGCCAAGGGAGATGAG. Its protein product is CSARVGRLAKGDE. The whole CDR3 sequence reads CSARVGRLAKGDEQFF.

This clone appeared many times. The read is 3 residues too short to cover the CDR3 end, so that end is filled in from the germline J gene. The rearrangement joins TRBV24-1 to TRBJ2-7; tentatively, D is TRBD2 (5 bases). CDR3 length equals 13 residues. Trimming removed 3 bases at V and 5 bases at J, with 10 bases between. Germline-derived CDR1 and CDR2 are KGHDR and SFDVKD. The DNA read from the CDR3 is TGTGCCACCAGTGATAGTAGCGAGAACGAG. It is translated as CATSDSSENE. The CDR3, in full, reads CATSDSSENEQYF.